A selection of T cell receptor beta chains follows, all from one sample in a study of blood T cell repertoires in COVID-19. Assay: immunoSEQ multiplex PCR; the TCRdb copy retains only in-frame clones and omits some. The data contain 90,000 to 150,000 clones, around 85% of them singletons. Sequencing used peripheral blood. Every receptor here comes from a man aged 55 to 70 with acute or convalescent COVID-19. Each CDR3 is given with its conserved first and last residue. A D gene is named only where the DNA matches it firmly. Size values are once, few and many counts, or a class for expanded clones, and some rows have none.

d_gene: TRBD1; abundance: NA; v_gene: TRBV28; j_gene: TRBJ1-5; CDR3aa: CASSLGQVRSNQPQHF; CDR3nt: TGTGCCAGCAGTTTAGGACAGGTTCGAAGCAATCAGCCCCAGCATTTT
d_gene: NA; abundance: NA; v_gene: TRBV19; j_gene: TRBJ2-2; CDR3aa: CASSQLTSFGELFF; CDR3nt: TGTGCCAGTAGCCAACTTACTAGTTTCGGGGAGCTGTTTTTT
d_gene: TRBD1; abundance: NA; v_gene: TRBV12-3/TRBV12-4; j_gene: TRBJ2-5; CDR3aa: CASRGQAQETQYF; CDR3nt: TGTGCCAGCAGGGGACAGGCCCAAGAGACCCAGTACTTC
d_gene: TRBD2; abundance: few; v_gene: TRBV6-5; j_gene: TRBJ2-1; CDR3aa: CASRAGVRVNEQFF; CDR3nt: TGTGCCAGCAGGGCGGGAGTAAGAGTAAATGAGCAGTTCTTC
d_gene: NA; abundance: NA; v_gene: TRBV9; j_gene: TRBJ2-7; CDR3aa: CASSVGGGSTYEQYF; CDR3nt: TGTGCCAGCAGCGTAGGAGGAGGATCGACCTACGAGCAGTACTTC
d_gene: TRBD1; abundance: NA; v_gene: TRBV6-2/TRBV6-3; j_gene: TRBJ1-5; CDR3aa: CASTPSTGGGQPQHF; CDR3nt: TGTGCCAGCACCCCCTCGACAGGGGGAGGTCAGCCCCAGCATTTT
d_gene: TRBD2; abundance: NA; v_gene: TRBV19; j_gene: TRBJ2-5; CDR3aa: CASNPRLAGSEETQYF; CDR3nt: TGTGCCAGTAATCCACGGCTAGCGGGAAGTGAGGAGACCCAGTACTTC
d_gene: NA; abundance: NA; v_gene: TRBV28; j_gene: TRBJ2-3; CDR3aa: CASSAAGATGDTQYF; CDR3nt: TGTGCCAGCAGTGCCGCGGGGGCGACGGGCGATACGCAGTATTTT
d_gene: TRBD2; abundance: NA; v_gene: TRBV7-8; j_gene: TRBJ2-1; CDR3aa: CASSPAGGSGNEQFF; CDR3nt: TGTGCCAGCAGCCCCGCGGGAGGGTCCGGGAATGAGCAGTTCTTC
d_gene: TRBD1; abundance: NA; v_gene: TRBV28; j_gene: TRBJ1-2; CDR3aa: CASSPIHNGLGQGVNYGYTF; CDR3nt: TGTGCCAGCAGTCCAATACACAACGGACTGGGACAGGGAGTGAACTATGGCTACACCTTC
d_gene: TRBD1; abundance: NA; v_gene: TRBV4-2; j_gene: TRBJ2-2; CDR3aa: CASSQQQGVRTGELFF; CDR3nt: TGTGCCAGCAGCCAGCAACAGGGGGTGAGGACCGGGGAGCTGTTTTTT
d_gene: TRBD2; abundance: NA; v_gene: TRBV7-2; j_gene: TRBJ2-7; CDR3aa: CASSLAGGSSYEQYF; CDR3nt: TGTGCCAGCAGCTTAGCCGGGGGGAGCTCCTACGAGCAGTACTTC
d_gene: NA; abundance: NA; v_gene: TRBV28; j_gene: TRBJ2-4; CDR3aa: CASQDIRAKNIQYF; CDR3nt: TGTGCCAGCCAGGACATTAGAGCCAAAAACATTCAGTACTTC
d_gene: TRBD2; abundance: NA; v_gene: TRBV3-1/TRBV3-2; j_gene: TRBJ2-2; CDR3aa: CASSPEQGGITGELFF; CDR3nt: TGTGCCAGCAGCCCGGAGCAGGGAGGGATCACCGGGGAGCTGTTTTTT
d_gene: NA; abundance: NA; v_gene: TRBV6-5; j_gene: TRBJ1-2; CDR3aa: CASSPSYSAGGYTF; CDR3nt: TGTGCCAGCAGCCCGTCCTACAGTGCGGGGGGCTACACCTTC
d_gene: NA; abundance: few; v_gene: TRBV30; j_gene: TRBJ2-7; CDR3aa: CAWSVGGYEQYF; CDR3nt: TGTGCCTGGAGTGTGGGGGGCTACGAGCAGTACTTC
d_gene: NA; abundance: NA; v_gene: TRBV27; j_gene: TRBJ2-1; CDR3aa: CASSPQGYNEQFF; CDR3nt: TGTGCCAGCAGCCCCCAGGGATACAATGAGCAGTTCTTC
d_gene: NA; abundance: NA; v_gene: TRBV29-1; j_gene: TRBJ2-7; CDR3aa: CSVGGLRNSYEQYF; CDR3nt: TGCAGCGTTGGGGGACTCCGAAACTCCTACGAGCAGTACTTC
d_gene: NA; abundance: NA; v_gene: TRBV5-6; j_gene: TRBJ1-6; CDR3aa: CASSLRQNSPLHF; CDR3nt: TGTGCCAGCAGCTTGCGACAGAATTCACCCCTCCACTTT
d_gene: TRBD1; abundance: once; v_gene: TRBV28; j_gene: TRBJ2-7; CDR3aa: CASSPRTGWDEQYF; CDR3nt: TGTGCCAGCAGTCCCCGGACAGGTTGGGACGAGCAGTACTTC
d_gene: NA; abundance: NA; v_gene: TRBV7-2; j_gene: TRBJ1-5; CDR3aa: CASSWQGFSNQPQHF; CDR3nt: TGTGCCAGCAGCTGGCAGGGCTTTAGCAATCAGCCCCAGCATTTT
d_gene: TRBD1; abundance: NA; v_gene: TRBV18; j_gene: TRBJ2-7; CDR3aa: CASSPPTGSYEQYF; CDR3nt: TGTGCCAGCTCACCACCGACAGGGTCCTACGAGCAGTACTTC
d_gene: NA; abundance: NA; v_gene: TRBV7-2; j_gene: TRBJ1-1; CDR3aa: CASSLELRGGEAFF; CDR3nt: TGTGCCAGCAGCTTAGAGCTCCGGGGGGGTGAAGCTTTCTTT
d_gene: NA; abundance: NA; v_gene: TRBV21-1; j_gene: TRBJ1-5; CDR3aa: CASSKKGLARSHPSNQPQHF; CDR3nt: TGTGCCAGCAGCAAAAAGGGACTGGCCCGGAGTCACCCGAGCAATCAGCCCCAGCATTTT
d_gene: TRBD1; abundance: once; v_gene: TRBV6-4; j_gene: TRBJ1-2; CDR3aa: CASSPDRGYGYTF; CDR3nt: TGTGCCAGCAGCCCCGACAGGGGCTATGGCTACACCTTC
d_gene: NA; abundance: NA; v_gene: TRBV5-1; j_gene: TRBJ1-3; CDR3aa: CASSLFSGNTIYF; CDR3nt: TGCGCCAGCAGCCTTTTCTCTGGAAACACCATATATTTT
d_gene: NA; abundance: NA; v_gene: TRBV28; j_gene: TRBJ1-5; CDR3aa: CASTAGNNQPQHF; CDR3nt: TGTGCCAGCACTGCGGGCAACAATCAGCCCCAGCATTTT
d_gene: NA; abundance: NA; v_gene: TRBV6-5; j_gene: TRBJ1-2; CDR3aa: CASSYGSRDNGYTF; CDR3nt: TGTGCCAGCAGTTACGGGTCCAGGGATAATGGCTACACCTTC
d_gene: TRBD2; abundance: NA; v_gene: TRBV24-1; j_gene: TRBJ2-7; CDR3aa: CATSDFRLAEQYF; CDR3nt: TGTGCCACCAGTGATTTCAGACTAGCGGAGCAGTACTTC
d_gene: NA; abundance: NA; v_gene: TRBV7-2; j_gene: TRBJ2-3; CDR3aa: CASSTLADTQYF; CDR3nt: TGTGCCAGCAGCACACTAGCAGATACGCAGTATTTT
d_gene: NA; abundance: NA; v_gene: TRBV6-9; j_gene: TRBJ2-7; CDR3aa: CAGTGDYLYEQYF; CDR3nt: TGTGCCGGCACAGGGGACTACCTATACGAGCAGTACTTC
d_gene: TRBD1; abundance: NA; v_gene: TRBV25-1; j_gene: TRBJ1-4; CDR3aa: CASSEYLTGGADEKLFF; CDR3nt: TGTGCCAGCAGTGAATACCTAACAGGGGGCGCGGATGAAAAACTGTTTTTT
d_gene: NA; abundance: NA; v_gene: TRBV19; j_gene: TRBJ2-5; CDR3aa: CASSNGHRETQYF; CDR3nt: TGTGCCAGTAGTAACGGACACAGGGAGACCCAGTACTTC
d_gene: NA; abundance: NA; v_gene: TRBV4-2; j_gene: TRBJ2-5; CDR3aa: CASSQAMDSQETQYF; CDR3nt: TGTGCCAGCAGCCAAGCGATGGACTCCCAAGAGACCCAGTACTTC
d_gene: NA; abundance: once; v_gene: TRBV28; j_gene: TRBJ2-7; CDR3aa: CASSLDRMLYEQYF; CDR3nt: TGTGCCAGCAGTCTCGACAGAATGTTATACGAGCAGTACTTC
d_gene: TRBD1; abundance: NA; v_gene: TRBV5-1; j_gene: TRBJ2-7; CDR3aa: CASSSGTGGLYEQYF; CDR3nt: TGCGCCAGCAGCTCGGGGACAGGGGGGCTCTACGAGCAGTACTTC
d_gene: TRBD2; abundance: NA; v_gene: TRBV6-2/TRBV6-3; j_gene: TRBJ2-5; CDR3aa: CASSWVRERETQYF; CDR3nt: TGTGCCAGCAGTTGGGTGCGGGAGAGAGAGACCCAGTACTTC
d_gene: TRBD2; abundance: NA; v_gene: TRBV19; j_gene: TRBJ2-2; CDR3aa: CASTTPGGGYPGELFF; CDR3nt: TGTGCCAGTACCACCCCGGGAGGGGGATACCCCGGGGAGCTGTTTTTT
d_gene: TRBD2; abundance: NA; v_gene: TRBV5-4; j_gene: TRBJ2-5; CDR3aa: CASSLELAGGPETQYF; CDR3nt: TGTGCCAGCAGCTTGGAACTAGCGGGAGGGCCCGAGACCCAGTACTTC
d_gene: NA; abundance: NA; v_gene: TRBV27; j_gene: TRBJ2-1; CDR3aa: CASSSGTLSGNEQFF; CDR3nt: TGTGCCAGCAGTTCCGGGACCCTTAGCGGCAATGAGCAGTTCTTC
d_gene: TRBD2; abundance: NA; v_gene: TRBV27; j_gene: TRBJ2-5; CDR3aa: CASGGGEWETQYF; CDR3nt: TGTGCCAGTGGGGGAGGGGAGTGGGAGACCCAGTACTTC
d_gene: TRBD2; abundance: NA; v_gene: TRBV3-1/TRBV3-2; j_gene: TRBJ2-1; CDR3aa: CASSPGLEYNEQFF; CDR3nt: TGTGCCAGCAGCCCGGGACTAGAGTACAATGAGCAGTTCTTC
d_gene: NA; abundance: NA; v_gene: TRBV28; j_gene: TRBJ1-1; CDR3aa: CATNIGAPNTEAFF; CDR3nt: TGTGCCACCAATATAGGGGCTCCGAACACTGAAGCTTTCTTT
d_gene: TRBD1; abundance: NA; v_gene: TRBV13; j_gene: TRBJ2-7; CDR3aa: CASSSRDSYEQYF; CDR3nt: TGTGCCAGCAGCAGCCGGGACAGCTACGAGCAGTACTTC
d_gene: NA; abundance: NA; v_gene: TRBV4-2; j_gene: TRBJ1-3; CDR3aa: CASSQTDARSGNTIYF; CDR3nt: TGTGCCAGCAGCCAAACAGACGCACGCTCTGGAAACACCATATATTTT
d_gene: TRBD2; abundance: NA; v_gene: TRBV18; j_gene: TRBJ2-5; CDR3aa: CASSPPLTGLAGETQYF; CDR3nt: TGTGCCAGCTCACCACCCCTTACGGGACTAGCGGGAGAGACCCAGTACTTC
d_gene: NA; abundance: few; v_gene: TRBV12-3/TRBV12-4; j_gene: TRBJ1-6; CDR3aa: CASCSSFNSPLHF; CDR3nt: TGTGCCAGCTGTTCTAGTTTCAATTCACCCCTCCACTTT
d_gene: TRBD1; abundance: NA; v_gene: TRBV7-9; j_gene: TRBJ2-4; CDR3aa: CASRMTGADDIQYF; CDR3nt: TGTGCCAGCCGGATGACAGGGGCCGATGACATTCAGTACTTC
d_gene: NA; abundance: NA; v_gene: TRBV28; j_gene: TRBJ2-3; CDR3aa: CASSLSSGVENTQYF; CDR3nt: TGTGCCAGCAGTTTATCATCGGGGGTTGAGAATACGCAGTATTTT
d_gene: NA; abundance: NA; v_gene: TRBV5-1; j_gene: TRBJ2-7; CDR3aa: CASSFVGAGRLWEQYF; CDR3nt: TGCGCCAGCAGCTTTGTGGGGGCAGGGAGACTCTGGGAGCAGTACTTC
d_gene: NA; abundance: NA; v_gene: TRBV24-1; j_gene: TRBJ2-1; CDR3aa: CATSLLNEQFF; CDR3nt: TGTGCCACCAGTCTATTAAATGAGCAGTTCTTC
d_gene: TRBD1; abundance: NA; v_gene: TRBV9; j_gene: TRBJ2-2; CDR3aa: CASTAGTGPSGELFF; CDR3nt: TGTGCCAGCACCGCCGGGACAGGGCCCTCCGGGGAGCTGTTTTTT
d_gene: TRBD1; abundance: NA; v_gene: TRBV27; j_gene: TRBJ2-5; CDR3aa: CASSPTQRDSGETQYF; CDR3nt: TGTGCCAGCAGTCCAACTCAACGGGACAGTGGAGAGACCCAGTACTTC
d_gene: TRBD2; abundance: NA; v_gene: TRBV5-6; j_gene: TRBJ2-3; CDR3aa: CASSETSGNSDTQYF; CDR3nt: TGTGCCAGCAGCGAGACTAGCGGGAACTCAGATACGCAGTATTTT
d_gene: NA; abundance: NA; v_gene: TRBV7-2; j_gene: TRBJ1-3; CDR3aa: CASSLVGGSGNTIYF; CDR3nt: TGTGCCAGCAGCTTAGTAGGAGGGAGCGGGAACACCATATATTTT
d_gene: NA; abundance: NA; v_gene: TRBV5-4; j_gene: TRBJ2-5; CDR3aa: CASSPQLGAQETQYF; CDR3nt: TGTGCCAGCAGCCCTCAACTAGGAGCACAAGAGACCCAGTACTTC
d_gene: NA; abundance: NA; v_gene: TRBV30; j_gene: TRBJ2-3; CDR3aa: CAWSVQGGTDTQYF; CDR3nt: TGTGCCTGGAGTGTACAGGGAGGCACAGATACGCAGTATTTT